Listed here are 22 T cell receptor beta chains from one sample, sequenced in a study of cytomegalovirus exposure and HLA in healthy donors. The study ran its PCR with 60 Vbeta and 13 Jbeta primers. Repertoires were generated with immunoSEQ multiplex PCR, while TCRdb's copy carries only in-frame clones and drops some. This table has fewer than 200,000 clones, around 80% appearing once. Source material: PBMCs. The receptors derive from a woman under 30 in good health and CMV-seronegative.

The chain carries TRBV6-5 and TRBJ2-5; TRBD1 matches at 8 bases. The V and J ends lost 5 bases and 4 bases, in that order; junction bases with no gene match: 9. Germline CDR1 is MNHEY and CDR2 is SVGAGI. This CDR3 comprises 15 residues. CDR3: CASSKQGARGETQYF. The CDR3 DNA is TGTGCCAGCAGTAAGCAGGGGGCGCGCGGAGAGACCCAGTACTTC.

DNA for the CDR3: TGTGCCAGCAGTGTAACACAATACCCTCCTAACTATGGCTACACCTTC. This gives the protein CASSVTQYPPNYGYTF. V is TRBV6-1 and J is TRBJ1-2; D remains unclear. Trimming shortened V by 4 bases and J by 0 bases, and 15 bases separated the two germline ends. The CDR3 sequence is 16 residues long. In germline, CDR1 is MNHNS, CDR2 SASEGT.

This clone showed up just a few times. Other DNA sequences in this specimen translate into the identical CDR3. The chain couples TRBV4-1 to TRBJ2-1; 11 bases agree with TRBD2. The length of the CDR3 is 16 residues. The V segment lost 0 bases and the J segment 4 bases; nucleotides outside the gene matches: 2. From germline, CDR1 is MGHRA and CDR2 YSYEKL. The CDR3 nucleotides read TGCGCCAGCAGCCAAGATGGGACTAGCGGATACAATGAGCAGTTCTTC. It translates to CASSQDGTSGYNEQFF.

The table lists this clone with a few counts. CDR3 coding DNA: TGTGCCAGCAGTCGGACAGGGACCTTTGATCAGCCCCAGCATTTT. The encoded protein is CASSRTGTFDQPQHF. The rearrangement links TRBV2 to TRBJ1-5, with TRBD1 identical over 8 bases. CDR1 and CDR2 (germline): SNHLY, FYNNEI. CDR3 length: 15 residues. V shed 5 bases and J 5 bases; nucleotides not matched to a gene: 8.

The V call is TRBV19, the J call TRBJ1-1; a possible D gene is TRBD1 (5 bases). Trimming pared 5 bases from V and 7 bases from J, leaving 14 bases between. The V gene's germline CDR1 is LNHDA and CDR2 SQIVND (reference sequence). This CDR3 spans 13 amino acids. The CDR3 region has the DNA TGTGCCAGTAGTGGGGGGGGAGTGGTTGAAGCTTTCTTT. The encoded protein is CASSGGGVVEAFF.

The CDR3 nucleotides are TGTGCCATCAGTGAGCCCCTGTCCGAGCAGTACTTC. Residues: CAISEPLSEQYF. The chain combines TRBV10-3 with TRBJ2-7; no definite D call. The CDR3 totals 12 residues. Trimming took off 2 bases at V and 6 bases at J, with 8 bases between the two ends. CDR1 is ENHRY, CDR2 SYGVKD, per germline.

This chain connects TRBV7-2 to TRBJ1-3; D remains ambiguous. Germline CDR1 SGHTA, CDR2 FQGNSA. The ends were cut back, 5 bases at V and 4 bases at J, with 12 bases in the middle. The CDR3 contains 14 residues. The CDR3 DNA reads as TGTGCCAGCAGCCCCCGGTCCCTGGGAAACACCATATATTTT. Translating gives CASSPRSLGNTIYF.

This chain's CDR3 is CASSQEHREDTQYF. As DNA, the CDR3 is TGCGCCAGCAGCCAAGAACACAGGGAAGATACGCAGTATTTT. V usage is TRBV4-1 and J usage is TRBJ2-3; TRBD1 might be the D (6 bases). The V gene lost 0 bases and the J gene lost 5 bases, with 9 bases spanning the gap. Germline V CDR1 and CDR2: MGHRA, YSYEKL. CDR3 length: 14 residues.

The genes are TRBV7-9 and TRBJ1-2; D may be TRBD1 (5 bases). V was trimmed by 5 bases and J by 4 bases, leaving 14 bases between them. The V gene's germline CDR1 is SEHNR and CDR2 FQNEAQ (reference sequence). There are 14 residues in the CDR3. For the CDR3, the DNA is TGTGCCAGCAGCCCATCCGAGGGACTCTATGGCTACACCTTC. Protein: CASSPSEGLYGYTF.

The chain uses TRBV30 and TRBJ2-7; a possible D gene is TRBD2 (6 bases). The germline gives CDR1 GTSNPN, CDR2 SVGIG (reference sequence). The V end was cut by 4 bases, the J end by 2 bases, with 12 bases between. The CDR3 runs 13 residues. CDR3 amino acids: CAWTRRAPYEQYF. The CDR3 DNA reads as TGTGCCTGGACGAGGAGGGCCCCCTACGAGCAGTACTTC.

The gene calls are TRBV19 and TRBJ1-5; D possibly corresponds to TRBD1 (6 bases). Germline loops: CDR1 LNHDA, CDR2 SQIVND (reference sequence). V shed 6 bases and J shed 2 bases, with 14 bases lying between them. The CDR3 is 15 residues long. The CDR3 loop reads CASSSGGAGNQPQHF. The CDR3, as DNA: TGTGCCAGTAGCTCTGGGGGGGCGGGCAATCAGCCCCAGCATTTT.

The chain combines TRBV7-9 with TRBJ2-1, with TRBD2 matching over 8 bases. The V segment lost 1 base and the J segment 8 bases; nucleotides outside the gene matches: 7. Germline CDR1 and CDR2: SEHNR and FQNEAQ (reference sequence). This CDR3 is 15 amino acids long. In DNA form, the CDR3 reads TGTGCCAGCAGCTTAGGCAGCGGGGGAAGCGATGAGCAGTTCTTC. It is translated as CASSLGSGGSDEQFF. The variable domain in full, with the rest retrieved from reference TRBV7-9 and TRBJ2-1, is DTGVSQNPRHKITKRGQNVTFRCDPISEHNRLYWYRQTLGQGPEFLTYFQNEAQLEKSRLLSDRFSAERPKGSFSTLEIQRTEQGDSAMYLCASSLGSGGSDEQFFGPGTRLTVL.

The CDR3 nucleotides read TGTGCCAGCAGCCAACCGGGACTAGCGGGAAGCACAGATACGCAGTATTTT. It codes for CASSQPGLAGSTDTQYF. This chain links TRBV4-2 with TRBJ2-3; 13 nucleotides line up with TRBD2. This CDR3 is 17 amino acids long. Unmatched junction bases numbered 2, after V lost 2 bases and J lost 0 bases. Germline V lookup: CDR1 LGHNA, CDR2 YNFKEQ.

The chain has TRBV9 and TRBJ2-4; 7 bases map to TRBD1. Unmatched junction bases numbered 22, after V lost 4 bases and J lost 3 bases. Germline CDR1 SGDLS, CDR2 YYNGEE. The CDR3 spans 20 residues. The CDR3 DNA is TGTGCCAGCAGCCCCATGTCGGGTGGGACAGCAGATTCGGTCAAAAACATTCAGTACTTC. Translating it yields CASSPMSGGTADSVKNIQYF.

The chain combines TRBV9 with TRBJ2-7; D remains unclear. The CDR3 sequence is 13 residues long. Germline CDR1 and CDR2: SGDLS and YYNGEE. V was pared by 0 bases and J by 3 bases, with 7 bases between. CDR3 nucleotide sequence: TGTGCCAGCAGCGTAGTGAGTGGCTACGAGCAGTACTTC. This gives the protein CASSVVSGYEQYF.

V and J are TRBV5-1 and TRBJ2-1; weak D call: TRBD2 (6 bases). The V and J ends lost 4 bases and 1 base respectively, with 9 bases between them. Germline V gene lookup returns CDR1 SGHRS and CDR2 YFSETQ. The CDR3 covers 14 residues. CDR3 nucleotides: TGCGCCAGCAGCGGGACTTTTTCCTACAATGAGCAGTTCTTC. It translates to CASSGTFSYNEQFF.

This chain uses TRBV28 with TRBJ2-5; 10 nucleotides agree with TRBD1. The CDR3 has 15 amino acids. V was clipped by 5 bases and J by 4 bases; unmatched bases: 7. Germline values: CDR1 MDHEN, CDR2 SYDVKM. The CDR3 sequence: CASSEPGQGTETQYF. Here the CDR3 DNA reads TGTGCCAGCAGTGAACCGGGACAGGGGACAGAGACCCAGTACTTC. The variable domain in full, with the rest retrieved from reference TRBV28 and TRBJ2-5, is DVKVTQSSRYLVKRTGEKVFLECVQDMDHENMFWYRQDPGLGLRLIYFSYDVKMKEKGDIPEGYSVSREKKERFSLILESASTNQTSMYLCASSEPGQGTETQYFGPGTRLLVL.

The CDR3 loop is CASSPPGLVRGELFF. Here the CDR3 DNA reads TGTGCCAGCAGCCCACCGGGACTAGTTAGGGGGGAGCTGTTTTTT. The genes are TRBV13 and TRBJ2-2; TRBD2 agrees at 8 bases. Trimming took 5 bases from V and 8 from J; bases not matched to a gene: 10. The CDR3 contains 15 residues. Germline CDR1 is PRHDT and CDR2 is FYEKMQ (reference sequence). Supplemented by reference TRBV13 and TRBJ2-2, the full variable domain reads AAGVIQSPRHLIKEKRETATLKCYPIPRHDTVYWYQQGPGQDPQFLISFYEKMQSDKGSIPDRFSAQQFSDYHSELNMSSLELGDSALYFCASSPPGLVRGELFFGEGSRLTVL.

This clone has only one observation. V usage is TRBV4-2 and J usage is TRBJ2-7; TRBD2 aligns across 10 bases. The ends lost 3 bases at V and 5 bases at J; junction bases unmatched: 13. The V gene's germline CDR1 is LGHNA and CDR2 YNFKEQ. This CDR3 region has 17 residues. In nucleotides, the CDR3 is TGTGCCAGCAGCCAGGAAACTAGCGGGACCTGGATCCACGAGCAGTACTTC. Translation gives CASSQETSGTWIHEQYF.

This chain joins TRBV4-2 and TRBJ2-5; D remains unclear. With 0 bases removed from V and 5 bases from J, the gap between germline ends came to 4 bases. The CDR3 loop spans 12 amino acids. The germline V gene has CDR1 LGHNA and CDR2 YNFKEQ. CDR3 amino acids: CASSQEEETQYF. The CDR3 DNA follows: TGTGCCAGCAGCCAAGAGGAGGAGACCCAGTACTTC.

The V and J genes are TRBV7-9 and TRBJ2-5, with 13 bases identical to TRBD2. Germline lookup yields CDR1 SEHNR and CDR2 FQNEAQ (reference sequence). The CDR3 has 17 amino acids. Germline trimming cut 5 bases from V and 4 bases from J; bases unmatched to any gene: 10. The CDR3 spells CASSKETSGRVLETQYF. Written as DNA, the CDR3 is TGTGCCAGCAGCAAGGAAACTAGCGGGAGGGTCTTAGAGACCCAGTACTTC.

The chain couples TRBV29-1 to TRBJ1-4, with D hard to call. Germline CDR1 reads SQVTM; CDR2 reads ANQGSEA. The V end lost 6 bases, the J end lost 0 bases, and 8 bases lay between the germline ends. The CDR3 has 13 amino acids. The CDR3 DNA follows: TGCAGCGTGACATGGTCAACTAATGAAAAACTGTTTTTT. Amino acid sequence: CSVTWSTNEKLFF.